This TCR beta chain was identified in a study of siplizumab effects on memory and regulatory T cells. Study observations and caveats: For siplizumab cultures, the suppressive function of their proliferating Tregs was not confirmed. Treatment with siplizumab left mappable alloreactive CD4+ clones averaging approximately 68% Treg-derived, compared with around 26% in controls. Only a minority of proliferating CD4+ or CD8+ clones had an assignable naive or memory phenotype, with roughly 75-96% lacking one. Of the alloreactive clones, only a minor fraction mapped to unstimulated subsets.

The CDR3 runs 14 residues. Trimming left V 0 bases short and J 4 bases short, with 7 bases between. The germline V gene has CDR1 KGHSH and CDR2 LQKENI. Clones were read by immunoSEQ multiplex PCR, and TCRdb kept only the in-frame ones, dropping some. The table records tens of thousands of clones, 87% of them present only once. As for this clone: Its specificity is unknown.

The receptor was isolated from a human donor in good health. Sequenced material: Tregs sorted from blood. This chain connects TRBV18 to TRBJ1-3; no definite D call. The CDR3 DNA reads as TGTGCCAGCTCACCACCGTCGACAGGAAACACCATATATTTT. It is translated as CASSPPSTGNTIYF.